This TCR beta chain was sequenced during a study of T cells in Graves' hyperthyroidism and ophthalmopathy. RNA transcripts served as the template for amplifying TCR beta CDR3 regions. The study used the HTBI primer set for a first-round RT-PCR of the TCR CDR3. TCRdb re-analysed the multiplex PCR reads in MiXCR, keeping a single row per CDR3 protein. Of 350,000 or so distinct CDR3 sequences in the sample, about a sixth are singletons; the top ten hold roughly 35%. Per the germline V gene, CDR1 is SGHVS and CDR2 is FQNEAQ. The ends were cut back, 5 bases at V and 0 bases at J, with 16 bases in the middle. This CDR3 spans 16 amino acids. This clonotype was counted ten times or more.

Sequences were obtained from blood. The source of this sequence is a woman in her 30s with Graves' hyperthyroidism that later progressed to Graves' ophthalmopathy. V is TRBV7-8 and J is TRBJ1-1; D gene uncertain. This CDR3 reads CASSPRGEGMNTEAFF. The CDR3 DNA follows: TGTGCCAGCAGCCCCCGGGGAGAAGGAATGAACACTGAAGCTTTCTTT.